This TCR beta chain originates from a study of CD8 T cells in ankylosing spondylitis (dated by TCRdb to the late 2010s). For context, the study as a whole: T cell receptor beta repertoires were profiled in healthy donors and ankylosing spondylitis patients so that disease-linked TCR variants could be found. The full study cohort comprised 25 ankylosing spondylitis patients and about 110 healthy donors. Peripheral blood was sampled, and synovial fluid was additionally collected from ankylosing spondylitis patients. Broad study findings and their caveats: Blood from ankylosing spondylitis patients appeared to be characterized by a TCR beta motif composed of under 10 highly homologous amino acid variants. A CD8+ phenotype was shown by the disease-linked clones, which were found at relatively low frequencies in peripheral blood. Some TCR beta motif variants had previously been reported in synovial fluid and blood of reactive arthritis patients, which suggested common disease-initiation mechanisms. Significant enrichment of the disease-linked clones was reported in matched synovial fluid samples from ankylosing spondylitis patients.

The sequencer listed for this sample is Illumina HiSeq 2500. TCR beta libraries were prepared by quantitative 5'-RACE with molecular barcodes. As for the authors' bioinformatics: A new computational method, built on a probabilistic model of VDJ rearrangement, was used to identify disease-linked TCR variants. Starting from the raw public reads, TCRdb applied fastp trimming at Q25, assembled clones with MiXCR and retained in-frame beta chains. When rows share a CDR3 protein, they turn into one entry using the most common DNA and genes. TCRdb, rather than the study authors, made the V and J calls. This sample comprises about 540,000 distinct CDR3 sequences, roughly 12% of them detected only once. The ten largest clones capture approximately 6.3% of the sample. Trimming removed 10 bases from V and 1 base from J, leaving 14 bases between the germline ends. The CDR3 holds 14 amino acids from the cysteine to the phenylalanine. The only DNA kept is the CDR3, 42 bases in frame from the first base. As encoded in the germline V gene (reference sequence), CDR1 is SGHNT while CDR2 is YYREEE.

This clonotype has just a few counts. Which antigen it targets is not known. It has no much larger one-base neighbor in the sample; base qualities were not kept. The chain is encoded by TRBV5-4 joined to TRBJ2-2; TRBD1 is perhaps the D gene, given 5 matching bases. This clonotype was sampled from a male donor with ankylosing spondylitis. Sequencing input: blood, either unsorted or a sorted T cell fraction (not recorded which). The DNA sequence is given as TGTGCCGCCGCACCAGGGCAGAACACCGGGGAGCTGTTTTTT. The encoded protein is CAAAPGQNTGELFF.